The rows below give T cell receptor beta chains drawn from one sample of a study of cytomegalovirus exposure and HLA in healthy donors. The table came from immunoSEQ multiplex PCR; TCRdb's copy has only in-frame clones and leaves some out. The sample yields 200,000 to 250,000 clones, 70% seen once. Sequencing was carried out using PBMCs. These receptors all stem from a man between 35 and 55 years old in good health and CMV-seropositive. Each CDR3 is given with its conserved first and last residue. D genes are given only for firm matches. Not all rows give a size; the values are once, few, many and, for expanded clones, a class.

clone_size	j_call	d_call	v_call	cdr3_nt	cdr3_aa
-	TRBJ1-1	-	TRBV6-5	TGTGCCAGCAGTTCCCAGGGGTTGGGGAACACTGAAGCTTTCTTT	CASSSQGLGNTEAFF
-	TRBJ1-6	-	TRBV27	TGTGCCAGCACTCCCGCAGACAGGTTAAGTTCACCCCTCCACTTT	CASTPADRLSSPLHF
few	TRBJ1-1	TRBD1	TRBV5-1	TGCGCCAGCAGCTTGACGGGACAGGGAGGTGGGAACACTGAAGCTTTCTTT	CASSLTGQGGGNTEAFF
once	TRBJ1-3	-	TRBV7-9	TGTGCCAGCAGCTTAGTCAGGGCTGGAAACACCATATATTTT	CASSLVRAGNTIYF
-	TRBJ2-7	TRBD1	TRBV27	TGTGCCAGCAGGCGAACAGGGGGCGGCGGGTCCTACGAGCAGTACTTC	CASRRTGGGGSYEQYF
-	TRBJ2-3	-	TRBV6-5	TGTGCCAGCAGTTTGAAGGCGGGAATCGGGGATACGCAGTATTTT	CASSLKAGIGDTQYF
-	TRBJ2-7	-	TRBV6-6	TGTGCCAGCGGGCGCAACTCCTACGAGCAGTACTTC	CASGRNSYEQYF
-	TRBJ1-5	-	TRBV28	TGTGCCACCAAGACAGTGGAATATCAGCCCCAGCATTTT	CATKTVEYQPQHF
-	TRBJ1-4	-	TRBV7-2	TGTGCCAGCAGCTTAAATCCCCCGTACGGTGAAAAACTGTTTTTT	CASSLNPPYGEKLFF
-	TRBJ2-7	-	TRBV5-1	TGCGCCAGCAGCCCCTCACCTTCTCCCCCGAGGTACTTC	CASSPSPSPPRYF
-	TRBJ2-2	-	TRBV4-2	TGTGCCAGCAGCCAAGCACGGGTCCGGGGTTATGCGAGTTCCGGGGAGCTGTTTTTT	CASSQARVRGYASSGELFF
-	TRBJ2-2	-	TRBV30	TGTGCCTGGAGCTATACTGGGGGGACCGGGGAGCTGTTTTTT	CAWSYTGGTGELFF
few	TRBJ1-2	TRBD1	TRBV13	TGTGCCAGCAGCTTGGGACAGGGGACGGGAAACTATGGCTACACCTTC	CASSLGQGTGNYGYTF
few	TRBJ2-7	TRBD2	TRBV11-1	TGTGCCAGCAGCTTACAGACTAGCGGGGGGTACGAGCAGTACTTC	CASSLQTSGGYEQYF